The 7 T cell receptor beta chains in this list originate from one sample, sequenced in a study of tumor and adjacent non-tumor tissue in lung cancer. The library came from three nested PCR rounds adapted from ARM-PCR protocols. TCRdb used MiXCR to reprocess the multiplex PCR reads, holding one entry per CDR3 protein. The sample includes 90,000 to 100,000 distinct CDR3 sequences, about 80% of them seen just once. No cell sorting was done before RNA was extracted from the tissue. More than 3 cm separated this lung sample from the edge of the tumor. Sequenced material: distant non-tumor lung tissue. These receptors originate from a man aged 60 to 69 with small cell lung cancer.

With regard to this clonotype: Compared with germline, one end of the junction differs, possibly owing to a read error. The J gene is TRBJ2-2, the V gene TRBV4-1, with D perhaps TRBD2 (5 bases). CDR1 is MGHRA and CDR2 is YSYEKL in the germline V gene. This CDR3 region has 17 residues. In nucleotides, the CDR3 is TGCGCCAGCAGCCACCCCATCACTGGGGTGGTCGACGGGAAGCTGTTTTTT. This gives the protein CASSHPITGVVDGKLFF.

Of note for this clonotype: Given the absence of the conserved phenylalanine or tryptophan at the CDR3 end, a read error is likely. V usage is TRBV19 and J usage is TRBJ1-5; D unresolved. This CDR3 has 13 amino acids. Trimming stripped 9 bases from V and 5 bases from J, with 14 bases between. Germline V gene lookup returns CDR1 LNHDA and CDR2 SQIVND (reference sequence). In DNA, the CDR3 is TGTGCCAGCTCGGAGAGAGCTTATCAGCCCCAGCATGTT. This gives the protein CASSERAYQPQHV.

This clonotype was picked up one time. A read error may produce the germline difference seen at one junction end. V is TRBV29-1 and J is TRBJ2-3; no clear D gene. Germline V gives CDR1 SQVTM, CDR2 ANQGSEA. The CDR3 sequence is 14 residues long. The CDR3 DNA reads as TGCAGCGCTGAAGATCAAATCTCGTGGGATACGCAGTATTTT. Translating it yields CSAEDQISWDTQYF.

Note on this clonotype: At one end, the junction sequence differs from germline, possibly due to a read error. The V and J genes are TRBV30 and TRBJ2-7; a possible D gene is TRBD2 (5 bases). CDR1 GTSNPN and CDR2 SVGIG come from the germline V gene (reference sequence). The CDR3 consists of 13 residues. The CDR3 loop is CVWSVGLANEQYF. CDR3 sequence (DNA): TGTGTCTGGAGTGTCGGTCTAGCTAACGAGCAGTACTTC.

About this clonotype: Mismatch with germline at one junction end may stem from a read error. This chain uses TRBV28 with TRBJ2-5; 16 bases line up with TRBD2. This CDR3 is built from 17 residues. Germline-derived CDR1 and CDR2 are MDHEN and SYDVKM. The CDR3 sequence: CASSDGTSGRVREIQYF. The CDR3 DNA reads TGTGCCAGCAGTGATGGGACTAGCGGGAGGGTCAGAGAGATCCAGTACTTC.

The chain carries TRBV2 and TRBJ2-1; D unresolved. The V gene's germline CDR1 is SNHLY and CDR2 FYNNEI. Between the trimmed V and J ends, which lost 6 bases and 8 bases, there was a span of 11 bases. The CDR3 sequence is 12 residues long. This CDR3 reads CASREKGHEQFF. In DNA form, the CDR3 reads TGTGCCAGCAGGGAAAAAGGACATGAGCAGTTCTTC.

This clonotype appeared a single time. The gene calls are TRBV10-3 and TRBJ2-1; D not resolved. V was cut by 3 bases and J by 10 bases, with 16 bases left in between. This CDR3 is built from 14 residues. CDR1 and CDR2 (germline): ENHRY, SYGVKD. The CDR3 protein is CAISDNTSDGEQFF. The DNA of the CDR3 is TGTGCCATCAGTGACAATACTTCAGATGGAGAGCAGTTCTTC.